Listed here is a single TCR beta chain. V lost 0 bases and J lost 4, with 16 bases in between. This CDR3 has 16 residues. Germline CDR1 reads LGHNA; CDR2 reads YSLEER. The sample comes from a study of T cell changes during pregnancy in multiple sclerosis. Here immunoSEQ multiplex PCR was the method, and the copy in TCRdb shows in-frame clones only, minus some. The sample contains 40,000 to 45,000 clones, 88% of which appear only once. The genes are TRBV4-3 and TRBJ2-7, with D perhaps TRBD2 (7 bases). The sequence was collected from a female donor in good health, enrolled as a control in a pregnancy study. The source was CD8+ T cells from peripheral blood mononuclear cells, collected after pregnancy. In nucleotides, the CDR3 is TGCGCCAGCAGCCAAGAACGACGGGGGGCTTCTTACGAGCAGTACTTC. This codes for CASSQERRGASYEQYF.